This TCR beta chain stems from a study of blood T cell repertoires in COVID-19. The wider study: Sample material is recorded as cDNA or gDNA derived from T cells, B-cell-depleted T cells, or PBMCs.

This table comes from immunoSEQ multiplex PCR, and its TCRdb copy is limited to in-frame clones, with some not included. The profile shows 350,000 to 500,000 clones, 85% to 90% of them singletons. The CDR3 loop spans 17 amino acids. Germline CDR1 SGHNT, CDR2 YENEEA. Trimming left V 5 bases short and J 7 bases short, with 24 bases between. This sequence joins TRBV11-3 and TRBJ2-1; D may be TRBD1 (6 bases). Sequencing was carried out using peripheral blood. This clonotype was sampled from a man between 18 and 29 years old with COVID-19, enrolled during active disease. The CDR3 DNA follows: TGTGCCAGCAGCCCCAGGACAGATACTTATCGTCCTAATGAGCAGTTCTTC. It encodes CASSPRTDTYRPNEQFF.